This note documents a single T cell receptor beta chain sequence. There is no known antigen for this receptor. Within one base of it there is no much larger clone, and no base qualities were kept. Unmatched junction bases come to 3, with V trimmed by 6 bases and J by 3 bases. CDR1 and CDR2 are drawn from the germline V gene: SQVTM, ANQGSEA. Including the terminal cysteine and phenylalanine, the CDR3 comprises 12 residues. CDR3 DNA is the only sequence kept; it has 36 bases, read in frame from the first base. Interpreted using the paper, the treatment or condition label stands for: around 19 received Ad26.COV2.S at low or high dose, single or two shots; 5 received placebo; per-sample allocation not given. Repertoires of vaccine and placebo recipients were sequenced from samples collected on day 63 after the first injection. In Cohort 1b, about 27 adults aged 18-55 years were enrolled at a single site in Boston, USA, between 29 July and 7 August 2020. Ad26.COV2.S consisted of a replication-incompetent adenovirus type 26 vector by which a prefusion-stabilized SARS-CoV-2 spike protein from the original Wuhan strain was expressed.

The entry originates in a study of Ad26.COV2.S vaccination and SARS-CoV-2 variants (dated by TCRdb to 2020 to 2023). Some background on the complete study: Donors in the vaccine arm were drawn from COV1001, a phase I-IIa trial of Ad26.COV2.S in healthy adults that was multicentre, randomized, double-blind and placebo-controlled. TCRbeta repertoire sequencing served as the tool for gauging how specific and how broad the SARS-CoV-2-reactive T cell receptors were following Ad26.COV2.S vaccination. Ad26.COV2.S was administered intramuscularly at a dose of 5x10^10 or 1x10^11 viral particles, either as one shot or as two shots given 56 days apart. The TCR-sequenced set comprised approximately 30 samples: approximately 19 Ad26.COV2.S vaccine recipients, 5 placebo recipients and 8 SARS-CoV-2 convalescent individuals. Blinding of investigators to trial group allocation was maintained during experiments and outcome assessment. Participants in the trial were split at random into five groups of five each, receiving low-dose or high-dose Ad26.COV2.S once or twice, or else placebo on both occasions.

TCRbeta CDR3 regions were sequenced with the immunoSEQ Assay. After extraction, genomic DNA underwent amplification by bias-controlled multiplex PCR, followed by high-throughput sequencing. The published analysis was carried out like this. Collapsing and filtering of sequences were performed to quantify the absolute abundance of each unique TCRbeta CDR3 region. T cell fraction was estimated by normalizing TCRbeta template counts to usable DNA, which was measured by amplifying reference genes present in all nucleated cells. Repertoire TCRs were annotated as SARS-CoV-2-specific when V gene, CDR3 amino acid sequence and J gene were exactly matched to a known reactive TCR set. The reference SARS-CoV-2 TCR set was derived from MIRA and filtered for enrichment in COVID-19-positive ImmuneCODE repertoires, a step that removed public or cross-reactive TCRs. Using the MIRA antigens, annotated TCRs were further analysed by specific ORF or by position within an ORF. Breadth was defined as annotated unique rearrangements over total unique productive rearrangements; depth was the summed frequency of those rearrangements. Two-sided Wilcoxon rank-sum tests were applied when comparing TCR breadth between groups. In its TCRdb copy, this immuneACCESS table keeps in-frame sequences only and misses some clones. Where compared with another copy, unresolved V genes explain less than half of these, and the others have no known cause. V, J and clone size are those of that table, while D and trimming were read from the DNA. Across this sample there are approximately 480,000 clones, with roughly nine tenths seen only once. The ten largest clonotypes hold more than 10% of the sample.

Here is what the overall study found, with its caveats: The authors noted that total T cell responses may have been underestimated by the TCR breadth and depth analyses. Spike-specific TCR breadth was higher in Ad26.COV2.S recipients than in placebo recipients (P = 0.0014). The study was not powered for comparison of responses between vaccine doses or regimens. Vaccine and placebo recipients had similar non-spike TCR breadth, a finding consistent with the vaccine containing only spike. After vaccination, spike-specific CD8+ and CD4+ T cell responses were reported to show substantial breadth.

Material: peripheral blood, obtained in a trial of Ad26.COV2.S vaccine versus placebo. The clonotype originates from a person aged 18-65 years who received the Ad26.COV2.S COVID-19 vaccine or a placebo. The V gene is TRBV29-1 and the J gene is TRBJ1-1; TRBD1 aligns with 8 central bases. The sequenced DNA: TGCAGCGTATACAGGGGGTACACTGAAGCTTTCTTT. This is translated as CSVYRGYTEAFF.